This TCR beta chain was captured by sequencing in a study of blood T cell repertoires in COVID-19. Across the whole study: Sources were T cells, B-cell-depleted T cells, or PBMCs; the material itself was cDNA or gDNA.

CDR1 and CDR2 (germline): LNHDA, SQIVND (reference sequence). The CDR3 consists of 13 residues. V was pared by 6 bases and J by 5 bases, with 13 bases between. Per the original data handling: The assay estimated nucleated cells by amplifying reference gene primers. Repertoires were generated with immunoSEQ multiplex PCR, while TCRdb's copy carries only in-frame clones and drops some. From that table come the V and J calls and clone size; the DNA was used to work out D and trimming. The sample has about 82,000 clones; about 80% are singletons. V is TRBV19 and J is TRBJ1-1; TRBD1 might be the D (5 bases). The clonotype originates from a woman in her thirties or forties with active or convalescent COVID-19. Sequencing was done on a sample of peripheral blood. The CDR3 nucleotides read TGTGCCAGTAGCTTCCTCGGGGGAACTGAAGCTTTCTTT. It yields the protein CASSFLGGTEAFF.